This TCR beta chain was recovered during a study of cytomegalovirus exposure and HLA in healthy donors. Libraries were prepared by immunoSEQ multiplex PCR; TCRdb keeps only in-frame clonotypes and omits some of them. The sample has tens of thousands of clones, about 97% seen once. V lost 1 base, J lost 4 bases, and 5 bases stayed unmatched. The germline CDR1 and CDR2 sequences are SQVTM and ANQGSEA. The CDR3 has 15 residues. Findings and limits, study-wide: The study put 150 or so TCR beta chains on its list as cytomegalovirus-associated. Specificity of three CMV-associated chains for CMV antigens was verified in vitro. One later analysis, an examination of the 100 to 150 validation repertoires, found that first-cohort TCR clusters tended to co-occur in them. The classifier reportedly diagnosed cytomegalovirus status with high sensitivity and specificity.

Notes on this clone: Its target is unknown.

The sample consisted of PBMCs. The receptor was derived from a woman under 30 in good health and CMV-seropositive. The chain couples TRBV29-1 to TRBJ1-1; 11 nucleotides line up with TRBD1. CDR3 in amino acids: CSVEGAGTGGTEAFF. DNA for the CDR3: TGCAGCGTTGAAGGGGCCGGGACAGGGGGCACTGAAGCTTTCTTT.